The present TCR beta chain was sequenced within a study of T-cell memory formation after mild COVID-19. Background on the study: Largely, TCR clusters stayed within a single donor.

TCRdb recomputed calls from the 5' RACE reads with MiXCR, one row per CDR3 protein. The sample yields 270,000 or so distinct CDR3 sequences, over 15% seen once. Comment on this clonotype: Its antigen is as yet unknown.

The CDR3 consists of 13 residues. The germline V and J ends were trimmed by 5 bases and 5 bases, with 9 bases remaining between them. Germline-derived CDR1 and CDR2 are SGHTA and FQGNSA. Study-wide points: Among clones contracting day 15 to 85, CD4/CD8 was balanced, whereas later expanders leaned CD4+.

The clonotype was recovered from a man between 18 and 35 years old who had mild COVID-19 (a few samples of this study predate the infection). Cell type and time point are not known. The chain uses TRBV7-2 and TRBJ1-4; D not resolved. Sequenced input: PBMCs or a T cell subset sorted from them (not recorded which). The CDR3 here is CASSRSINEKLFF. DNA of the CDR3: TGTGCCAGCAGCAGAAGTATCAATGAAAAACTGTTTTTT.